These 3 T cell receptor beta chains originate from one sample sequenced in a study of T cells in Graves' hyperthyroidism and ophthalmopathy. From RNA transcripts, TCR beta CDR3 regions were amplified. HTBI primers were used for first-round RT-PCR of the TCR CDR3. TCRdb used MiXCR to reprocess the multiplex PCR reads, holding one entry per CDR3 protein. Among approximately 600,000 distinct CDR3 sequences, approximately 14% were seen once, and the ten largest hold around 4.1%. Sequenced: blood. These receptors originate from a woman aged 40 to 50 with Graves' ophthalmopathy.

This clonotype was seen repeatedly, ten times or more. This chain uses TRBV2 with TRBJ2-7, with D possibly being TRBD2 (5 bases). The ends were cut back, 4 bases at V and 0 bases at J, with 10 bases in the middle. The CDR3 is 14 amino acids. Per the germline V gene, CDR1 is SNHLY and CDR2 is FYNNEI. For the CDR3, the DNA is TGTGCCAGCAGTGTCGGACGGGGCTCCTACGAGCAGTACTTC. This gives the protein CASSVGRGSYEQYF.

Many counts were recorded for this clonotype. The chain is built from TRBV2 and TRBJ2-7; the D gene is possibly TRBD1 (5 bases). This CDR3 is built from 15 residues. Looked up from germline, CDR1 is SNHLY and CDR2 is FYNNEI. The CDR3 DNA reads as TGTGCGACAGCCCGCTCCCGGGTTCCCCCCTACGAGCAGTACTTC. Encoded protein: CATARSRVPPYEQYF.

This clonotype was observed many times. The rearrangement links TRBV12-3 or TRBV12-4 to TRBJ1-1, with D unclear. Trimming stripped 3 bases from V and 3 bases from J, with 11 bases between. The CDR3 consists of 14 residues. CDR3 coding DNA: TGTGCCAGCAGTTTTCCGACACTCCACACTGAAGCTTTCTTT. The encoded protein is CASSFPTLHTEAFF.